The following is a TCR beta chain sequence with its context. The data are from a study of blood T cell repertoires in COVID-19. Study background: Sample material is recorded as cDNA or gDNA derived from T cells, B-cell-depleted T cells, or PBMCs.

Germline V gene sequence: CDR1 SGHRS, CDR2 YFSETQ. This CDR3 is 13 amino acids long. With 1 base removed from V and 4 bases from J, the gap between germline ends came to 7 bases. Those enrolled, adults aged roughly 18 to 100 years, came from some 25 US areas. Cohorts were assigned according to the clinical history that participants reported. Each recovered donor of Cohort 3 presented with two negative PCRs, clearance, or symptom resolution. Libraries were prepared by immunoSEQ multiplex PCR; TCRdb keeps only in-frame clonotypes and omits some of them. There are around 480,000 clones in the sample; around 90% occur only once, and roughly 0.7% lies in the top ten.

Input material: PBMCs or T cells enriched from blood (not recorded which). This clonotype originated in a woman aged 18-30 years who had recovered from COVID-19. The chain recombines TRBV5-1 with TRBJ2-3; D unclear. This chain's CDR3 is CASSLSTADTQYF. The CDR3 nucleotides read TGCGCCAGCAGCTTGTCCACGGCAGATACGCAGTATTTT.